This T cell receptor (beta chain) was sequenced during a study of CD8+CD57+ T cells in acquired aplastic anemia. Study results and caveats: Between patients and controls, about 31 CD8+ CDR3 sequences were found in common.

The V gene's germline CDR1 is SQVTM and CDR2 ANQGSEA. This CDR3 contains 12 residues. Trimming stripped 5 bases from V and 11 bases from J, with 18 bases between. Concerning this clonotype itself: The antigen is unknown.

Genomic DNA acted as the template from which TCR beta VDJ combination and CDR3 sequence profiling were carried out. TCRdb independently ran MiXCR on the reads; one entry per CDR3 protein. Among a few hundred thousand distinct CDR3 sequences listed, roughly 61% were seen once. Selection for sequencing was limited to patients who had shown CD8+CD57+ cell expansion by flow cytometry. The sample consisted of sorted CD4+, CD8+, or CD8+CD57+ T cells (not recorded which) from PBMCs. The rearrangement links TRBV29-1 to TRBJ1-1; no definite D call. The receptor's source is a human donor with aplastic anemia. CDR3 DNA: TGCAGCGTTAAGGACGGGCAGTCCCTCGCTTTCTTT. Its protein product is CSVKDGQSLAFF.